One TCR beta chain is described in this entry. The antigen remains unidentified. This sample stems from a study of identical twins. Study-wide points: Cord blood's abundant beta clonotypes had fewer insertions, unlike memory repertoires. For zero-insertion analyses, partial confounding could come from invariant MAIT and iNKT cells. The models systematically underestimated how much out-of-frame TCR alpha was shared in monozygotic twins.

The CDR3 extends over 16 amino acids. Germline trimming cut 0 bases from V and 1 base from J; bases unmatched to any gene: 5. Germline assignment: CDR1 LGHNA and CDR2 YNFKEQ. MiXCR, run by TCRdb on the 5' RACE reads, gives a single entry per CDR3 protein. Among fewer than 350,000 distinct CDR3 sequences listed, about 8% were seen once. The data were also submitted as part of a second study, on yellow fever vaccine responses in identical twins.

The chain carries TRBV4-2 and TRBJ1-1, with 7 positions matching TRBD1. Sequencing input: memory (CD45RO+) T cells sorted from blood. The source is a woman aged 18-29 years in good health. The CDR3 spells CASSQDRGPGNTEAFF. The CDR3 nucleotides are TGTGCCAGCAGCCAAGATAGGGGGCCCGGGAACACTGAAGCTTTCTTT.